This record concerns one T cell receptor (beta chain) sequence. What it binds is not known. This record comes from a study of shared clonotypes between healthy human individuals. Study-level results: Clonotype sharing levels among donors were expected to vary with sequencing depth. The genetic and exposure-history diversity represented was limited by few donors.

Assay used: immunoSEQ multiplex PCR; TCRdb lists only in-frame clones, some missing. The table shows roughly 1 million clones, with about 74% occurring only once. The germline V and J ends were trimmed by 7 bases and 3 bases, with 16 bases remaining between them. This CDR3 region has 15 residues. This receptor was obtained from a young man in good health. The specimen sequenced was memory CD4+ T cells sorted from blood. The subset: CD45RA-negative fraction. The V call is TRBV6-7, the J call TRBJ1-5; D is possibly TRBD1 (6 bases). TRBV6-7 is an ORF, and what it does is uncertain. CDR3 loop: CASTDLRGYNQPQHF. In DNA, the CDR3 is TGTGCCAGCACCGATCTCAGGGGTTACAATCAGCCCCAGCATTTT.